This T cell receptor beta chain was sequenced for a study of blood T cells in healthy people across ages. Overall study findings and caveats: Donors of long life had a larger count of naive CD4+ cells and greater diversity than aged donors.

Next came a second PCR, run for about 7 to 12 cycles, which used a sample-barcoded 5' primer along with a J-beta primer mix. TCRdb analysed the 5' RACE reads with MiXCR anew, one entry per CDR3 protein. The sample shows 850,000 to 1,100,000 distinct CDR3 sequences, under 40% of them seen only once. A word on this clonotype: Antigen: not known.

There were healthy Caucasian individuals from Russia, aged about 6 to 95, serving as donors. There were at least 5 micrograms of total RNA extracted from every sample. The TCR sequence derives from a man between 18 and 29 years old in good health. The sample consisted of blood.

In nucleotides, the CDR3 is TGTGCCAGCAGCCATGGACTCGGACTAGCGGGGGATACGCAGTATTTT. This encodes CASSHGLGLAGDTQYF. This rearrangement joins TRBV3-1 to TRBJ2-3; 12 nucleotides line up with TRBD2. The CDR3 covers 16 residues. Germline values: CDR1 LGHDT, CDR2 YNNKEL (reference sequence). V gave up 3 bases and J gave up 6 bases; unmatched junction bases: 7.